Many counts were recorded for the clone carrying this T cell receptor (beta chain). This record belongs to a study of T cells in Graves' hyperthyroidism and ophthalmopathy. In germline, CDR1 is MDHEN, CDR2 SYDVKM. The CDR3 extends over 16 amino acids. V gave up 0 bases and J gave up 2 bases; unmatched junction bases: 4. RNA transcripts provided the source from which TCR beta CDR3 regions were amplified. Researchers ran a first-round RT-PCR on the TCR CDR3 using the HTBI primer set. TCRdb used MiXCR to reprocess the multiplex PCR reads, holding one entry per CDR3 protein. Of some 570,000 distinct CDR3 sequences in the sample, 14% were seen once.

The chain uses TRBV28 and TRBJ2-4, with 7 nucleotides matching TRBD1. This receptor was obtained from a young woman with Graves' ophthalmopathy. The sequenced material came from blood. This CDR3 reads CASSLWVTGTKNIQYF. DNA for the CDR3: TGTGCCAGCAGTTTATGGGTGACAGGGACCAAAAACATTCAGTACTTC.